The 29 T cell receptor beta chains below all came from one sample that was sequenced in a study of cytomegalovirus exposure and HLA in healthy donors. PCR employed 60 Vbeta and 13 Jbeta primers. Produced via immunoSEQ multiplex PCR; TCRdb's table is partial and in-frame only. The table records 95,000 to 100,000 clones, roughly 74% of them present only once. The sample consisted of PBMCs. These receptors were taken from a middle-aged woman in good health and CMV-seronegative.

V and J are TRBV5-4 and TRBJ2-7; D may be TRBD2 (7 bases). Germline V gene data show CDR1 as SGHNT and CDR2 as YYREEE (reference sequence). There are 15 residues in the CDR3. V was cut by 2 bases and J by 2 bases, with 14 bases left in between. DNA of the CDR3: TGTGCCAGCAGCTTACACGGGGGGCCTCCCTACGAGCAGTACTTC. Translating gives CASSLHGGPPYEQYF.

This chain joins TRBV19 and TRBJ2-7; TRBD2 matches 13 bases. CDR3 length: 17 residues. Germline-derived CDR1 and CDR2 are LNHDA and SQIVND (reference sequence). V shed 4 bases, J shed 2 bases, and the junction held 8 bases outside the gene matches. The CDR3 protein is CASSTKTTSGRTYEQYF. CDR3 nucleotide sequence: TGTGCCAGTAGTACAAAAACGACTAGCGGGAGGACCTACGAGCAGTACTTC.

The chain recombines TRBV14 with TRBJ2-2; a possible D gene is TRBD2 (5 bases). Between the trimmed V and J ends, which lost 3 bases and 5 bases, there was a span of 7 bases. From germline, CDR1 is SGHDN and CDR2 FVKESK. This CDR3 is 13 amino acids long. The DNA for the CDR3 is TGTGCCAGCAGCCAGGACTGGACCGGGGAGCTGTTTTTT. Protein: CASSQDWTGELFF.

The genes are TRBV21-1 and TRBJ2-6; no check of the table's D call, TRBD1, against the DNA was made. TRBV21-1 corresponds to a pseudogene. This CDR3 is 17 amino acids long. The CDR3 DNA reads TGTGCCAGCAGCTCTGGGGCCGGCCGCTCTGGGGCCAACGTCCTGACTTTC. Translation gives CASSSGAGRSGANVLTF.

The chain is built from TRBV21-1 and TRBJ2-3; the table gives TRBD1 as D, unverified against the DNA. TRBV21-1 is a documented pseudogene. This CDR3 contains 14 residues. The CDR3 region is CASSKAQGVDTQYF. Written as DNA, the CDR3 is TGTGCCAGCAGCAAAGCACAGGGGGTCGATACGCAGTATTTT.

The chain links TRBV11-2 to TRBJ2-3; the D gene is possibly TRBD2 (6 bases). The CDR3 covers 14 residues. The V end lost 5 bases, the J end lost 4 bases, and 13 bases lay between the germline ends. Germline values: CDR1 SGHAT, CDR2 FQNNGV. CDR3 nucleotides: TGTGCCAGCAGCCGGGGGAGCGGCGCAGATACGCAGTATTTT. Amino acid sequence: CASSRGSGADTQYF.

This chain joins TRBV5-1 and TRBJ2-2, with 8 bases lining up with TRBD1. After removal of 4 bases from V and 2 bases from J, the junction contained 7 bases not matched to a gene. CDR3 length: 16 amino acids. Per the germline V gene, CDR1 is SGHRS and CDR2 is YFSETQ. CDR3 sequence reads: CASSPGQAINTGELFF. In nucleotides, the CDR3 is TGCGCCAGCAGCCCGGGACAGGCAATCAACACCGGGGAGCTGTTTTTT.

The DNA of the CDR3 is TGCGCCAGCAGCCAAGGGTTGGGTACTTTGAGGTCTGGGGCCAACGTCCTGACTTTC. Translated: CASSQGLGTLRSGANVLTF. V gene TRBV4-1 combines with J gene TRBJ2-6; no reliable D call. Trimming removed 1 base at V and 1 base at J, with 17 bases between. Germline CDR1 reads MGHRA; CDR2 reads YSYEKL. The CDR3 length is 19 residues.

In regard to this clone: Sequence at one end of the junction differs from germline and may be a read error. V and J are TRBV7-9 and TRBJ1-2, with 10 bases lining up with TRBD1. Germline-derived CDR1 and CDR2 are SEHNR and FQNEAQ (reference sequence). This CDR3 contains 14 residues. The CDR3 DNA reads TGTTCCAGCAGCTTCGAAGGGACAGGGGAGGGCGACACCTTC. This codes for CSSSFEGTGEGDTF.

The rearrangement joins TRBV29-1 to TRBJ2-7, with TRBD1 matching over 10 bases. J lost 4 bases, V lost 6 bases, and 18 bases had no gene match. The germline V gene has CDR1 SQVTM and CDR2 ANQGSEA. CDR3 length: 17 amino acids. The CDR3 here is CSVEYRDRGHAGYEQYF. As DNA, the CDR3 is TGCAGCGTCGAATACCGGGACAGGGGCCACGCAGGTTACGAGCAGTACTTC.

V usage is TRBV5-1 and J usage is TRBJ2-7, with unresolved D. Trimming left V 0 bases short and J 1 base short, with 5 bases between. This CDR3 region has 13 residues. The germline gives CDR1 SGHRS, CDR2 YFSETQ. The CDR3 DNA sequence: TGCGCCAGCAGCTTGGCCAGATCCTACGAGCAGTACTTC. Amino acids: CASSLARSYEQYF.

This chain links TRBV9 with TRBJ2-3, with TRBD1 matching 9 bases. Trimming removed 4 bases from V and 3 bases from J; junction bases left unmatched: 12. There are 17 residues in the CDR3. Germline CDR1 and CDR2: SGDLS and YYNGEE. CDR3 in amino acids: CASSPFQQGAVTDTQYF. Here the CDR3 DNA reads TGTGCCAGCAGCCCATTCCAACAGGGGGCTGTAACAGATACGCAGTATTTT. Filled out from reference TRBV9 and TRBJ2-3, the complete variable domain reads DSGVTQTPKHLITATGQRVTLRCSPRSGDLSVYWYQQSLDQGLQFLIQYYNGEERAKGNILERFSAQQFPDLHSELNLSSLELGDSALYFCASSPFQQGAVTDTQYFGPGTRLTVL.

V usage is TRBV18 and J usage is TRBJ2-7; perhaps TRBD2 as D (5 bases). The CDR3 runs 14 residues. V gave up 3 bases and J gave up 7 bases, with 16 bases separating them. Germline lookup yields CDR1 KGHSH and CDR2 LQKENI. The CDR3 coding sequence is TGTGCCAGCTCACCTCCTACCAGGTCGGGGGAGCAGTACTTC. The encoded protein is CASSPPTRSGEQYF.

The J gene is TRBJ2-7, the V gene TRBV7-9, with TRBD1 matching over 7 bases. CDR1 is SEHNR and CDR2 is FQNEAQ in the germline V gene (reference sequence). The CDR3 has 14 residues. J lost 5 bases, V lost 2 bases, and 6 bases had no gene match. The CDR3 protein is CASSLTAQGDEQYF. As DNA, the CDR3 is TGTGCCAGCAGCTTAACGGCCCAGGGGGACGAGCAGTACTTC. The whole variable domain, filled in from reference TRBV7-9 and TRBJ2-7, reads DTGVSQNPRHKITKRGQNVTFRCDPISEHNRLYWYRQTLGQGPEFLTYFQNEAQLEKSRLLSDRFSAERPKGSFSTLEIQRTEQGDSAMYLCASSLTAQGDEQYFGPGTRLTVT.

The V and J genes are TRBV5-1 and TRBJ1-1, with D unresolved. Looked up from germline, CDR1 is SGHRS and CDR2 is YFSETQ. The CDR3 length is 15 residues. The ends were cut back, 4 bases at V and 5 bases at J, with 18 bases in the middle. CDR3 residues: CASSESPGSGTEAFF. In nucleotides, the CDR3 is TGCGCCAGCAGCGAAAGCCCGGGATCTGGGACTGAAGCTTTCTTT.

The CDR3 DNA reads TGTGCCAGCAGTGAATCCAAGGCTAGCCACCAAGAGACCCAGTACTTC. Translation gives CASSESKASHQETQYF. The J gene is TRBJ2-5, the V gene TRBV25-1, with D tentatively TRBD2 (5 bases). Germline loops: CDR1 MGHDK, CDR2 SYGVNS. The CDR3 contains 16 residues. Trimming took off 1 base at V and 0 bases at J, with 12 bases between the two ends.

Note on this clone: A junction end diverges from the germline sequence, so it may reflect a read error. The chain is built from TRBV7-9 and TRBJ1-1; unclear D gene. There are 12 residues in the CDR3. Germline loops: CDR1 SEHNR, CDR2 FQNEAQ (reference sequence). Here the CDR3 DNA reads TGTTCCAGCAGCTTAGGCCAGGCTGAAGCTTTCTTT. It codes for CSSSLGQAEAFF.

The V call is TRBV6-5, the J call TRBJ2-1; 9 positions agree with TRBD2. Trimming at V came to 5 bases and at J to 1 base, leaving 3 bases not matched to a gene. The germline gives CDR1 MNHEY, CDR2 SVGAGI. The CDR3 is made up of 15 amino acids. CDR3 loop: CASSIAGASYNEQFF. In DNA, the CDR3 is TGTGCCAGCAGTATAGCGGGAGCGTCCTACAATGAGCAGTTCTTC.

This clone has only one observation. The DNA of the CDR3 is TGTGCCAGCAGCTTAGTAGGCGGGCAGGGGGCGCAAGGTCAGCCCCAGCATTTT. Amino acid sequence: CASSLVGGQGAQGQPQHF. The genes are TRBV7-2 and TRBJ1-5; 8 bases agree with TRBD1. The CDR3 runs 18 residues. V shed 1 base, J shed 6 bases, and the junction held 14 bases outside the gene matches. Per the germline V gene, CDR1 is SGHTA and CDR2 is FQGNSA.

The genes are TRBV7-3 and TRBJ2-1; 7 bases align to TRBD1. The germline V gene encodes CDR1 SGHTA and CDR2 FQGTGA. The ends lost 3 bases at V and 0 bases at J; junction bases unmatched: 17. The CDR3 totals 20 residues. The CDR3 region has the DNA TGTGCCAGCAGCTTCCAATCGACGTGGGGACAGCCCCTCTCCTACAATGAGCAGTTCTTC. Translating gives CASSFQSTWGQPLSYNEQFF.

The table lists this clone with a count of one. The genes are TRBV6-1 and TRBJ2-5; 9 bases align to TRBD1. Looked up from germline, CDR1 is MNHNS and CDR2 is SASEGT. The CDR3 extends over 13 amino acids. J gave up 1 base and V 6 bases, and 0 bases lay outside the gene matches. For the CDR3, the DNA is TGTGCCAGCAGGACAGGGGGCCAAGAGACCCAGTACTTC. This translates into CASRTGGQETQYF.

This clone was counted a few times. The chain carries TRBV7-8 and TRBJ2-2; 7 bases match TRBD1. V shed 4 bases and J 2 bases; nucleotides not matched to a gene: 10. CDR1 and CDR2 (germline): SGHVS, FQNEAQ. The CDR3 sequence is 17 residues long. In nucleotides, the CDR3 is TGTGCCAGCAGCTCCTACATGGGACAGAAAAACACCGGGGAGCTGTTTTTT. Translating it yields CASSSYMGQKNTGELFF.

The chain uses TRBV30 and TRBJ2-6; D call uncertain. The V end lost 7 bases, the J end lost 2 bases, and 9 bases lay between the germline ends. From germline, CDR1 is GTSNPN and CDR2 SVGIG (reference sequence). There are 13 residues in the CDR3. DNA for the CDR3: TGTGCCTCCGAGCGAGCTGGGGCCAACGTCCTGACTTTC. Translated, it gives CASERAGANVLTF.

The V gene is TRBV7-2, the J gene TRBJ1-4; perhaps TRBD1 as D (5 bases). With 3 bases removed from V and 1 base from J, the gap between germline ends came to 12 bases. The CDR3 extends over 16 amino acids. The germline gives CDR1 SGHTA, CDR2 FQGNSA. In DNA form, the CDR3 reads TGTGCCAGCAGCTTTGAGGGGCGGGGAACTAATGAAAAACTGTTTTTT. This translates into CASSFEGRGTNEKLFF.

The gene calls are TRBV11-2 and TRBJ1-4; TRBD1 matches 8 bases. The V and J ends lost 1 base and 5 bases, in that order; junction bases with no gene match: 3. This CDR3 is built from 15 residues. Germline CDR1 is SGHAT and CDR2 is FQNNGV. CDR3 nucleotide sequence: TGTGCCAGCAGCTTAGTTACAGGGGGGAATGAAAAACTGTTTTTT. Translated, it gives CASSLVTGGNEKLFF. Supplemented by reference TRBV11-2 and TRBJ1-4, the full variable domain reads EAGVAQSPRYKIIEKRQSVAFWCNPISGHATLYWYQQILGQGPKLLIQFQNNGVVDDSQLPKDRFSAERLKGVDSTLKIQPAKLEDSAVYLCASSLVTGGNEKLFFGSGTQLSVL.

This clone was seen only a few times. The V gene is TRBV6-6, the J gene TRBJ2-2; TRBD2 matches at 10 bases. The germline CDR1 and CDR2 sequences are MNHNY and SVGAGI (reference sequence). Trimming at V came to 4 bases and at J to 0 bases, leaving 2 bases not matched to a gene. This CDR3 has 16 amino acids. DNA for the CDR3: TGTGCCAGCAGTTCCGGGACTAGCGCGAACACCGGGGAGCTGTTTTTT. This sequence encodes CASSSGTSANTGELFF.

This clone was counted between two and nine times. V gene TRBV7-8 combines with J gene TRBJ2-3; 9 nucleotides line up with TRBD1. The CDR3 is 14 amino acids. The trim removed 5 bases at V and 3 bases at J, leaving 3 bases unmatched. Germline V gene sequence: CDR1 SGHVS, CDR2 FQNEAQ. The CDR3 DNA reads as TGTGCCAGCAGCCCCGGACAGGGGACAGATACGCAGTATTTT. As protein: CASSPGQGTDTQYF.

The J gene is TRBJ1-4, the V gene TRBV29-1; a weak D match, TRBD1 (5 bases). The germline CDR1 and CDR2 sequences are SQVTM and ANQGSEA. Trimming stripped 7 bases from V and 5 bases from J, with 14 bases between. This CDR3 is 13 amino acids long. The CDR3 DNA reads TGCAGCGCGCAAAGCAGGGCGAATGAAAAACTGTTTTTT. Encoded protein: CSAQSRANEKLFF.

The chain uses TRBV4-1 and TRBJ1-1; 8 bases are shared with TRBD1. The CDR3 totals 14 residues. With 1 base clipped from V and 4 bases from J, the junction kept 2 bases outside the gene matches. Germline CDR1 reads MGHRA; CDR2 reads YSYEKL. CDR3 coding DNA: TGCGCCAGCAGCCAAGGGACAGGGATCACTGAAGCTTTCTTT. It yields the protein CASSQGTGITEAFF.